These 5 T cell receptor beta chains originate from one sample sequenced in a study of Ad26.COV2.S vaccination and SARS-CoV-2 variants. The repertoire was sequenced with immunoSEQ multiplex PCR; TCRdb's copy has only in-frame clones and lacks some. The data show about half a million clones, 89% seen once. Sample treatment: about 20 received Ad26.COV2.S at low or high dose, single or two shots; roughly five received placebo; per-sample allocation not given. Collection of samples fell on day 63 after the first vaccine or placebo injection. Sample: peripheral blood, taken in a trial of Ad26.COV2.S vaccine versus placebo. The receptors come from a person aged 18-60 years who received the Ad26.COV2.S COVID-19 vaccine or a placebo.

In the case of this clone: Distinct nucleotide sequences in the sample also encode this CDR3. V and J are TRBV10-1 and TRBJ2-3; a weak D match, TRBD2 (5 bases). The V end lost 2 bases, the J end lost 0 bases, and 6 bases lay between the germline ends. Germline V gene data show CDR1 as WNHNN and CDR2 as SYGVQD (reference sequence). CDR3 size: 14 residues. CDR3 region: CASSERTSTDTQYF. CDR3 in DNA: TGCGCCAGCAGTGAGCGGACTAGCACAGATACGCAGTATTTT.

The rearrangement uses TRBV18 and TRBJ1-1; 7 bases match TRBD1. Germline-derived CDR1 and CDR2 are KGHSH and LQKENI. J lost 0 bases, V lost 5 bases, and 3 bases had no gene match. The CDR3 consists of 14 residues. CDR3 sequence (DNA): TGTGCCAGCTCATCGACAGGGTTGAACACTGAAGCTTTCTTT. Translation: CASSSTGLNTEAFF. Using reference TRBV18 and TRBJ1-1 for the parts outside the CDR3, the full variable domain is NAGVMQNPRHLVRRRGQEARLRCSPMKGHSHVYWYRQLPEEGLKFMVYLQKENIIDESGMPKERFSAEFPKEGPSILRIQQVVRGDSAAYFCASSSTGLNTEAFFGQGTRLTVV.

J is TRBJ1-1 and V is TRBV5-4; TRBD1 matches 8 bases. With 4 bases clipped from V and 5 bases from J, the junction kept 4 bases outside the gene matches. The CDR3 is made up of 13 amino acids. Germline CDR1 is SGHNT and CDR2 is YYREEE (reference sequence). The CDR3 DNA follows: TGTGCCAGCAGCGCAGGGGGCAGGACTGAAGCTTTCTTT. Translated: CASSAGGRTEAFF.

The chain is built from TRBV7-9 and TRBJ2-3, with 7 positions matching TRBD2. V lost 6 bases to trimming and J lost 8 bases; unmatched junction nucleotides: 11. The germline CDR1 and CDR2 sequences are SEHNR and FQNEAQ (reference sequence). CDR3 length: 14 amino acids. The CDR3 DNA reads TGTGCCAGCAGTCTTAGGGGAGGGGTAGGTACGCAGTATTTT. Translated: CASSLRGGVGTQYF.

This clone showed up just a few times. The rearrangement links TRBV3-1 (or the pseudogene TRBV3-2) to TRBJ2-7; D may be TRBD1 (6 bases). This CDR3 has 15 residues. The ends were cut back, 3 bases at V and 0 bases at J, with 12 bases in the middle. In germline, CDR1 is LGHDT, CDR2 YNNKEL (reference sequence). The CDR3 protein is CASSQGSGASYEQYF. The CDR3 DNA sequence: TGTGCCAGCAGCCAGGGGTCAGGGGCCTCCTACGAGCAGTACTTC.